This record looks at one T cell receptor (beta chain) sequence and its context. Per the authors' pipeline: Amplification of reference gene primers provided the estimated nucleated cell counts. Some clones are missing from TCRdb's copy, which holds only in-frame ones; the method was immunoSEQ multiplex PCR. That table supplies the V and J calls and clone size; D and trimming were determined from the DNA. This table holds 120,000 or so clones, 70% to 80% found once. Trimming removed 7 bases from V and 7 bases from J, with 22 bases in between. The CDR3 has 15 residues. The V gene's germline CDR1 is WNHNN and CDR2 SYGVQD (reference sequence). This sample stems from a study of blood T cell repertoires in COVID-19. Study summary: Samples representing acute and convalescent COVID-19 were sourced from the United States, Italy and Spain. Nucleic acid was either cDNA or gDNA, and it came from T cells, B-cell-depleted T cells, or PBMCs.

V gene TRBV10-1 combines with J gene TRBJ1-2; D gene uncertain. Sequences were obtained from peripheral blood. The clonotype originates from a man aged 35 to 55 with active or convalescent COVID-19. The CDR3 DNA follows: TGCGCCAGCAACTCACCCTACGGACCTGGAGGTGGCTACACCTTC. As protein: CASNSPYGPGGGYTF.